This T cell receptor beta chain was found in a study of T cell repertoires in cytomegalovirus infection. Each CDR3 protein gets one entry after TCRdb re-called the reads with MiXCR. The sample contains about 300,000 distinct CDR3 sequences, around 25% of which appear only once. Germline V gene data show CDR1 as SGHVS and CDR2 as FQNEAQ. The CDR3 sequence is 14 residues long. Trimming removed 1 base at V and 1 base at J, with 8 bases between. V is TRBV7-8 and J is TRBJ2-7; D not certain. Sequenced material: PBMCs. The receptor comes from a human donor in good health (CMV status not recorded). Some clones in this sample may be carry-over from other donors' samples. The CDR3 loop reads CASSLVIRSYEQYF. The CDR3 DNA sequence: TGTGCCAGCAGCTTAGTTATCAGGTCCTACGAGCAGTACTTC.